This is a list of T cell receptor beta chains from one sample in a study of early stage breast cancer tumors. The method was immunoSEQ multiplex PCR; TCRdb's version includes in-frame clones alone and lacks a portion of them. The sample has around 48,000 clones, under 95% seen once. The specimen was blood. The receptors here all came from a person aged 65 to 85 with breast cancer. CDR3s include the opening cysteine and the closing phenylalanine or tryptophan. The D gene is left open where the match is weak. Clone size is not always given. Where it is, it says once, few, many or a class for expanded clones.

j_gene: TRBJ2-7; v_gene: TRBV15; len: 14; d_gene: TRBD1; abundance: once; CDR3nt: TGTGCCACCAGCAGGGACAGGGGTTTGGGGGAGCAGTACTTC; CDR3aa: CATSRDRGLGEQYF
j_gene: TRBJ1-2; v_gene: TRBV5-1; len: 15; d_gene: .; abundance: .; CDR3nt: TGCGCCAGCAGCTTGGCTGCAGGTGCTATCTATGGCTACACCTTC; CDR3aa: CASSLAAGAIYGYTF
j_gene: TRBJ1-5; v_gene: TRBV28; len: 11; d_gene: .; abundance: .; CDR3nt: TGTGCCAGCAGTCCCCGAGGGCCCCAGCATTTT; CDR3aa: CASSPRGPQHF
j_gene: TRBJ1-5; v_gene: TRBV5-1; len: 15; d_gene: TRBD1; abundance: .; CDR3nt: TGCGCCAGCAGCTTGGGACAGGGGGCTAATCAGCCCCAGCATTTT; CDR3aa: CASSLGQGANQPQHF
j_gene: TRBJ1-2; v_gene: TRBV6-1; len: 14; d_gene: .; abundance: .; CDR3nt: TGTGCCAGCAGTGAAGGGTGGGGGGATTGGGGCTACACCTTC; CDR3aa: CASSEGWGDWGYTF
j_gene: TRBJ2-7; v_gene: TRBV7-2; len: 14; d_gene: TRBD1; abundance: .; CDR3nt: TGTGCCAGCAGCCGTGGGACAGGTTCCTACGAGCAGTACTTC; CDR3aa: CASSRGTGSYEQYF
j_gene: TRBJ1-5; v_gene: TRBV6-5; len: 15; d_gene: .; abundance: .; CDR3nt: TGTGCCAGCAGTTACACAGGTGACGGAAATCAGCCCCAGCATTTT; CDR3aa: CASSYTGDGNQPQHF
j_gene: TRBJ2-5; v_gene: TRBV6-6; len: 13; d_gene: TRBD1; abundance: .; CDR3nt: TGTGCCAGCCTCACAGGGGGCGTAGAGACCCAGTACTTC; CDR3aa: CASLTGGVETQYF
j_gene: TRBJ2-1; v_gene: TRBV7-2; len: 15; d_gene: TRBD2; abundance: once; CDR3nt: TGTGCCAGCAGCCCAGGACTAGCGGGATACAATGAGCAGTTCTTC; CDR3aa: CASSPGLAGYNEQFF
j_gene: TRBJ2-1; v_gene: TRBV11-2; len: 14; d_gene: .; abundance: .; CDR3nt: TGTGCCAGCAGGACCAGAACAGGGTACAATGAGCAGTTCTTC; CDR3aa: CASRTRTGYNEQFF
j_gene: TRBJ2-3; v_gene: TRBV5-6; len: 16; d_gene: TRBD1; abundance: .; CDR3nt: TGTGCCAGTATACCAACAGGGGGGAAGATAACAGATACGCAGTATTTT; CDR3aa: CASIPTGGKITDTQYF
j_gene: TRBJ1-2; v_gene: TRBV27; len: 13; d_gene: TRBD1; abundance: .; CDR3nt: TGTGCCAGCAGGGACAGGGTGATTGACGGCTACACCTTC; CDR3aa: CASRDRVIDGYTF
j_gene: TRBJ1-2; v_gene: TRBV5-8; len: 11; d_gene: .; abundance: .; CDR3nt: TGTGCCAGCAGCTCAGGGGTCGGCTACACCTTC; CDR3aa: CASSSGVGYTF
j_gene: TRBJ2-7; v_gene: TRBV28; len: 14; d_gene: TRBD1; abundance: .; CDR3nt: TGTGCCAGCAAGGGGACAGGGGAAGTCTACGAGCAGTACTTC; CDR3aa: CASKGTGEVYEQYF
j_gene: TRBJ2-2; v_gene: TRBV27; len: 14; d_gene: .; abundance: .; CDR3nt: TGTGCCAGCAGAGGGCCGGCGGGCACCGGGGAGCTGTTTTTT; CDR3aa: CASRGPAGTGELFF
j_gene: TRBJ1-5; v_gene: TRBV5-1; len: 15; d_gene: .; abundance: .; CDR3nt: TGCGCCAGCAGGGAAGGGGTGTATAGCAATCAGCCCCAGCATTTT; CDR3aa: CASREGVYSNQPQHF
j_gene: TRBJ2-5; v_gene: TRBV7-9; len: 19; d_gene: TRBD2; abundance: .; CDR3nt: TGTGCCAGCAGCTCAATTGGGACTAGCGGGACCGGAAGACAAGAGACCCAGTACTTC; CDR3aa: CASSSIGTSGTGRQETQYF
j_gene: TRBJ1-1; v_gene: TRBV6-1; len: 15; d_gene: .; abundance: few; CDR3nt: TGTGCCAGCAGTGACTGGGAACAGGGGAACACTGAAGCTTTCTTT; CDR3aa: CASSDWEQGNTEAFF
j_gene: TRBJ2-3; v_gene: TRBV4-2; len: 18; d_gene: TRBD2; abundance: .; CDR3nt: TGTGCCAGCAGCCGGCAATCGGGGACTAGCGGAGGCACAGATACGCAGTATTTT; CDR3aa: CASSRQSGTSGGTDTQYF
j_gene: TRBJ1-5; v_gene: TRBV28; len: 12; d_gene: .; abundance: .; CDR3nt: TGTGCCAGCGACAGTAGCAATCAGCCCCAGCATTTT; CDR3aa: CASDSSNQPQHF
j_gene: TRBJ1-4; v_gene: TRBV5-1; len: 14; d_gene: TRBD1; abundance: .; CDR3nt: TGCGCCAGCAGCCCCGGGACAGGGAGTGAAAAACTGTTTTTT; CDR3aa: CASSPGTGSEKLFF
j_gene: TRBJ1-5; v_gene: TRBV6-1; len: 15; d_gene: TRBD1; abundance: .; CDR3nt: TGTGCCAGCAGTGATAACAGGGGGAGCAATCAGCCCCAGCATTTT; CDR3aa: CASSDNRGSNQPQHF
j_gene: TRBJ2-3; v_gene: TRBV7-3; len: 15; d_gene: TRBD2; abundance: .; CDR3nt: TGTGCCAGCAGCTTAGGGACTACCTACACAGATACGCAGTATTTT; CDR3aa: CASSLGTTYTDTQYF
j_gene: TRBJ2-7; v_gene: TRBV25-1; len: 12; d_gene: .; abundance: once; CDR3nt: TGTGCCAGCAGCCCCAACACCTACGAGCAGTACTTC; CDR3aa: CASSPNTYEQYF